This T cell receptor beta chain was recorded in a study of blood T cell repertoires in COVID-19. About the research overall: Samples of COVID-19 (acute and convalescent) were obtained from the United States, Italy and Spain. Sample material is recorded as cDNA or gDNA derived from T cells, B-cell-depleted T cells, or PBMCs.

Only in-frame clones appear in the TCRdb table, and some are missing; sequencing was by immunoSEQ multiplex PCR. Of about 150,000 clones listed, around four fifths are singletons. Adults between roughly 18 and 89 years of age took part from fewer than 30 US areas. Cohort 3 recovery required two negative PCRs, clearance, or symptom resolution. The CDR3 totals 17 residues. Unmatched junction bases numbered 13, after V lost 5 bases and J lost 6 bases. Per germline, CDR1 SGHDT and CDR2 YYEEEE. This TCR came from a woman aged 40 to 55 who had recovered from COVID-19. The sample was PBMCs or T cells enriched from blood (not recorded which). The rearrangement uses TRBV5-6 and TRBJ1-6; TRBD1 matches 8 bases. The CDR3 loop reads CASSFSLTGAGNSPLHF. The CDR3 coding sequence is TGTGCCAGCAGTTTTTCGCTGACAGGGGCTGGTAATTCACCCCTCCACTTT.